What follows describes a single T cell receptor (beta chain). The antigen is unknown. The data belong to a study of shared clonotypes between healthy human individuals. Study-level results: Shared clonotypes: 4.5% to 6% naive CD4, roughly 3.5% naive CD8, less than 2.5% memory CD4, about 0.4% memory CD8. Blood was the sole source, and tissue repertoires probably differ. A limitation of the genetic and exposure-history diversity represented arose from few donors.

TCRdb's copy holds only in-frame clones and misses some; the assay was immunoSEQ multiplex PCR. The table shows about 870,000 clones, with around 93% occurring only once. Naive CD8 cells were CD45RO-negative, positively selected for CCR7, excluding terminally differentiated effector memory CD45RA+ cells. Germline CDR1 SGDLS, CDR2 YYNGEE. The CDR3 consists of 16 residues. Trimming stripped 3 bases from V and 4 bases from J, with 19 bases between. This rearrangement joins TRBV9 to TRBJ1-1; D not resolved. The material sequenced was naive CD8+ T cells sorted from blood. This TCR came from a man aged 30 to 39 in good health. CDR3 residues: CASSASRSRVATEAFF. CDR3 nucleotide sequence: TGTGCCAGCAGCGCAAGTCGGAGTAGGGTGGCCACTGAAGCTTTCTTT.